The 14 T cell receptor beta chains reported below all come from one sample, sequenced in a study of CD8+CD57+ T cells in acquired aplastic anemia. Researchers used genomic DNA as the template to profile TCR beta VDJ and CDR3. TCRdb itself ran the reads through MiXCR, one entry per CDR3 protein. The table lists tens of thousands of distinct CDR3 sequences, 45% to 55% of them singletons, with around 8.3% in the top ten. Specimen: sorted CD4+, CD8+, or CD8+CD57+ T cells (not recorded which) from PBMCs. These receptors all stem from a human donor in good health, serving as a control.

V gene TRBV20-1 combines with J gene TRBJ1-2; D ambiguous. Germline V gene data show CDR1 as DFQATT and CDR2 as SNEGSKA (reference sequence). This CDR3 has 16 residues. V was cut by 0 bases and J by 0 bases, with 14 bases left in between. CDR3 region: CSARDVKGYPNYGYTF. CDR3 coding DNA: TGCAGTGCTAGAGATGTAAAGGGCTACCCTAACTATGGCTACACCTTC.

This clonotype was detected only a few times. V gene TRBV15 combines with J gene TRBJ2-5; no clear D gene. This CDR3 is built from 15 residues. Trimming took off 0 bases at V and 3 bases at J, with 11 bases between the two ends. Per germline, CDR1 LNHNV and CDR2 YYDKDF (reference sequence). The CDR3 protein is CATSRDRGKEETQYF. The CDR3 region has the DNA TGTGCCACCAGCAGAGATCGCGGCAAAGAAGAGACCCAGTACTTC.

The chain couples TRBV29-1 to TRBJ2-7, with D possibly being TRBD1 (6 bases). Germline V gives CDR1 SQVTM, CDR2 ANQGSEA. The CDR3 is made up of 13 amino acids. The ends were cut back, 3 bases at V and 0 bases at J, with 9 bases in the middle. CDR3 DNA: TGCAGCGTTGAGGGGACAAACTCCTACGAGCAGTACTTC. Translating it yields CSVEGTNSYEQYF.

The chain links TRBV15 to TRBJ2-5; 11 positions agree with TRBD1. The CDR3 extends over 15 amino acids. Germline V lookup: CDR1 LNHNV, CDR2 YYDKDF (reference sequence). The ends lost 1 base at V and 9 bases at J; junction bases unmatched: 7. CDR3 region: CATSRAGQGGGAQYF. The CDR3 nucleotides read TGTGCCACCAGCAGAGCGGGACAGGGGGGTGGGGCCCAGTACTTC.

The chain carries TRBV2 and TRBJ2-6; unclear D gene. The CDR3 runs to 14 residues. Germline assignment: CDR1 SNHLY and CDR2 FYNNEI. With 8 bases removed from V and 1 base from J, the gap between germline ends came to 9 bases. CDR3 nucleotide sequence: TGTGCCAGCTACCAGGAATCTGGGGCCAACGTCCTGACTTTC. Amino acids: CASYQESGANVLTF.

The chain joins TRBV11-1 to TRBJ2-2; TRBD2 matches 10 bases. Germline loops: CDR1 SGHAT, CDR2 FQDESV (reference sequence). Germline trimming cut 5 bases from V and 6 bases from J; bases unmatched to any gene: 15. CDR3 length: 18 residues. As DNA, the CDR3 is TGTGCCAGCAGCACAGTAGGATTAGCGGGAGGTTCGTCCGGGGAGCTGTTTTTT. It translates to CASSTVGLAGGSSGELFF. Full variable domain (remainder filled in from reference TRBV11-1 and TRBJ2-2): EAEVAQSPRYKITEKSQAVAFWCDPISGHATLYWYRQILGQGPELLVQFQDESVVDDSQLPKDRFSAERLKGVDSTLKIQPAELGDSAMYLCASSTVGLAGGSSGELFFGEGSRLTVL.

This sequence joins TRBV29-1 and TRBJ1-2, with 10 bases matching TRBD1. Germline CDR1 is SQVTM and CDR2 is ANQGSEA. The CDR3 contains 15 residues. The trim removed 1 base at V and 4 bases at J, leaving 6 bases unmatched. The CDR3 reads CSVEVSWTGGYGYTF. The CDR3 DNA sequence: TGCAGCGTTGAAGTTTCCTGGACAGGGGGCTATGGCTACACCTTC.

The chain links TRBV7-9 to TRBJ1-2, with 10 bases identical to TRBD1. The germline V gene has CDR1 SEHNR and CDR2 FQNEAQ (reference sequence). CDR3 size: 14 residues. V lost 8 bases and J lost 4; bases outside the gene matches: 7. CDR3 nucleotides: TGTGCCAGCCAATCGACAGGGGGCTTCTATGGCTACACCTTC. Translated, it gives CASQSTGGFYGYTF.

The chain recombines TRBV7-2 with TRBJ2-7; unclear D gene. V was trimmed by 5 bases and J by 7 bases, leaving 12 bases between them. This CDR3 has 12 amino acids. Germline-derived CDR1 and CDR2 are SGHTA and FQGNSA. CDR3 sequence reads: CASSHYLGEQYF. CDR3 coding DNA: TGTGCCAGCAGCCACTACCTTGGGGAGCAGTACTTC.

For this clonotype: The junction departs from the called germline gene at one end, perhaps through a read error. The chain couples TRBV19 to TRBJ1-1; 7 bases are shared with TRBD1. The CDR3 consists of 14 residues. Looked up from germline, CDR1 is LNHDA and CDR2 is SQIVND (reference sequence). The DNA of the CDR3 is TGTGCCAGTAGACAGGGGTATGGGGACACTGAAGCTTCCTTT. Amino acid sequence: CASRQGYGDTEASF.

The CDR3 bases are TGTGCCAGCAGCCAGTCTCGGAACACTGAAGCTTTCTTT. Translating gives CASSQSRNTEAFF. The V call is TRBV7-6, the J call TRBJ1-1; D not certain. From germline, CDR1 is SGHVS and CDR2 FNYEAQ. V lost 5 bases and J lost 1, with 8 bases in between. The CDR3 has 13 amino acids.

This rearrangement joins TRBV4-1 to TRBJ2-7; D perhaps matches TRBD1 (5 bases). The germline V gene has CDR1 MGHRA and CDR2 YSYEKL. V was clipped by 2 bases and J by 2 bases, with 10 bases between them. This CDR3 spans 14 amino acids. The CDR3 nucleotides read TGCGCCAGCAGCCAATCAGGGATGGCCTACGAGCAGTACTTC. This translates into CASSQSGMAYEQYF.

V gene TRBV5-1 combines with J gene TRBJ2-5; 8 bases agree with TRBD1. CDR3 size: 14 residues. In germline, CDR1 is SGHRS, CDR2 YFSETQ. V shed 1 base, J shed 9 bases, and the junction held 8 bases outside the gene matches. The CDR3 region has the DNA TGCGCCAGCAGCTTGAGGACAGGGCAAGGGGCCCAGTACTTC. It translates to CASSLRTGQGAQYF. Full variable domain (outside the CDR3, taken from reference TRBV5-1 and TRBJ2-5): KAGVTQTPRYLIKTRGQQVTLSCSPISGHRSVSWYQQTPGQGLQFLFEYFSETQRNKGNFPGRFSGRQFSNSRSEMNVSTLELGDSALYLCASSLRTGQGAQYFGPGTRLLVL.

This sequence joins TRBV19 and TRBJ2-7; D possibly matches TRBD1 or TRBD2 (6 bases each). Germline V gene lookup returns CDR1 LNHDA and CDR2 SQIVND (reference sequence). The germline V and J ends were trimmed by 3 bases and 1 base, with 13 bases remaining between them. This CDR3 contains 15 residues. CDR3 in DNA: TGTGCCAGTAGTATTTTGGCGGGGACATCCTACGAGCAGTACTTC. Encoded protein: CASSILAGTSYEQYF.